The present T cell receptor beta chain was sequenced within a study of CD4 and CD8 cells across lung adenocarcinoma regions. Samples came from patients with localized non-small cell lung adenocarcinoma. In TCRdb, the PCR reads were re-called with MiXCR into one record per CDR3 protein. Counted here are around 15,000 distinct CDR3 sequences, around 50% occurring once; the ten biggest clones make up about 30%. Germline V lookup: CDR1 SGHAT, CDR2 FQNNGV. CDR3 length: 15 amino acids. Trimming removed 8 bases from V and 12 bases from J, with 26 bases in between. This TCR came from a female donor with lung adenocarcinoma. The CD4 and CD8 labels of this study may be unreliable. Sequencing was performed on CD8+ T cells from the center of a lung tumor. The chain is built from TRBV11-2 and TRBJ2-4; D unresolved. The CDR3 bases are TGTGCCAGCGTCTCGGAGCTAAGGGCCACAGATACTCAGTACTTC. Amino acid sequence: CASVSELRATDTQYF.